The present entry profiles one T cell receptor beta chain with its context. This sample stems from a study of technical replicates of blood from a handful of donors. The length of the CDR3 is 16 residues. Looked up from germline, CDR1 is MNHNY and CDR2 is SVGAGI (reference sequence). J was trimmed by 4 bases and V by 0 bases; bases with no gene match: 8. Sequenced by immunoSEQ multiplex PCR; TCRdb stores in-frame clones only, minus some. Of some 87,000 clones listed, about 92% are singletons. Sequencing was carried out using T cells isolated from PBMCs. This TCR was sampled from a human donor in good health. The chain is built from TRBV6-6 and TRBJ1-2, with TRBD1 matching over 7 bases. This CDR3 reads CASSYSRDSAIYGYTF. The CDR3 coding sequence is TGTGCCAGCAGTTACTCTCGGGACAGCGCTATCTATGGCTACACCTTC.